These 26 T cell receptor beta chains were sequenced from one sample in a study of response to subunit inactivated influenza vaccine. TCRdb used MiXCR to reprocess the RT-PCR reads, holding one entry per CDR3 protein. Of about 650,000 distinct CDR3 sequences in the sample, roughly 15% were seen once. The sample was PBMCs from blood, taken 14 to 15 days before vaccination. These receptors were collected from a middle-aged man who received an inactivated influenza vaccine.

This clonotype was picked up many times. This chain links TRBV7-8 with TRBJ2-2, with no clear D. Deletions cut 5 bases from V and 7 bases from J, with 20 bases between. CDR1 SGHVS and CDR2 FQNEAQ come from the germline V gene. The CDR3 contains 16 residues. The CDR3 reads CASSAGRQPSVGELFF. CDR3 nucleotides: TGTGCCAGCAGCGCAGGACGGCAGCCGTCGGTCGGGGAGCTGTTTTTT.

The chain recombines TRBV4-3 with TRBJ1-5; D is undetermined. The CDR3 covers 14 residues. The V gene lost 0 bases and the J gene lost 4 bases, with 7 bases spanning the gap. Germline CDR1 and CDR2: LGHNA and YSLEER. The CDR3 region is CASSQDRVNQPQHF. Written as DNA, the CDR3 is TGCGCCAGCAGCCAAGATCGGGTAAATCAGCCCCAGCATTTT.

CDR3 loop: CASSSNRQGNNEQFF. In nucleotides, the CDR3 is TGTGCCAGCAGCTCGAACAGACAGGGAAACAATGAGCAGTTCTTC. The V call is TRBV7-9, the J call TRBJ2-1; 7 bases are a match to TRBD1. Germline loops: CDR1 SEHNR, CDR2 FQNEAQ (reference sequence). Losses at the gene ends were 4 bases for V and 5 bases for J; bases not matched to a gene: 8. This CDR3 is 15 amino acids long.

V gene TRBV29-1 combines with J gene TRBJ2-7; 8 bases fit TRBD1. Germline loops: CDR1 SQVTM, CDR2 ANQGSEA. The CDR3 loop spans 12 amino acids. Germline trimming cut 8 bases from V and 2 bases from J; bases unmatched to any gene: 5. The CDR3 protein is CSPRTGTYEQYF. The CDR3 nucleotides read TGCAGCCCCCGGACAGGGACCTACGAGCAGTACTTC.

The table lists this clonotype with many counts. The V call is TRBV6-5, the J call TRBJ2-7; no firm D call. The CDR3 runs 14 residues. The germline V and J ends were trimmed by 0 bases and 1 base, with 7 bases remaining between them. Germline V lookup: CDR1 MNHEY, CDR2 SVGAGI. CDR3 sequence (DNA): TGTGCCAGCAGTTACTCGTATCGTTCCTACGAGCAGTACTTC. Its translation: CASSYSYRSYEQYF.

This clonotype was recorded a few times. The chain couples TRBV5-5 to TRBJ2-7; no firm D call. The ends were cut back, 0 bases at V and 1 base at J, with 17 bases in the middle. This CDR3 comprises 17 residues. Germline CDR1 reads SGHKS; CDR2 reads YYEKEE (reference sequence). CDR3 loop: CASSLVAATPFSYEQYF. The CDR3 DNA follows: TGTGCCAGCAGCTTGGTGGCAGCAACGCCCTTTTCCTACGAGCAGTACTTC.

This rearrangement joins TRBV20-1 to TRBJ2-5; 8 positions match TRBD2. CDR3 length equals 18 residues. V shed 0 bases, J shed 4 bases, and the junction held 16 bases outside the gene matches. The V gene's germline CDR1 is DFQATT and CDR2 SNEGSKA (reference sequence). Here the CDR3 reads CSARDLAEGSGSAETQYF. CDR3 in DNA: TGCAGTGCTAGAGACCTCGCGGAGGGGAGCGGGAGCGCAGAGACCCAGTACTTC.

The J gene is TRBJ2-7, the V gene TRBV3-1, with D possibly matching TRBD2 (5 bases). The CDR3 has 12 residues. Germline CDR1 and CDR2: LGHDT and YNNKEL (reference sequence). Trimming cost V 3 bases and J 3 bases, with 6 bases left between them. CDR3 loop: CASSHGLYEQYF. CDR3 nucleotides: TGTGCCAGCAGCCATGGACTCTACGAGCAGTACTTC.

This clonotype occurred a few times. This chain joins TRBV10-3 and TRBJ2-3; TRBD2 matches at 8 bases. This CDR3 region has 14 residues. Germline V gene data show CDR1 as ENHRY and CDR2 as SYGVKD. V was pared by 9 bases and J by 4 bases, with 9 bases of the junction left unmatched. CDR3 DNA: TGTGCCATGGCGACGGGGGGGGTGTCAGATACGCAGTATTTT. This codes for CAMATGGVSDTQYF.

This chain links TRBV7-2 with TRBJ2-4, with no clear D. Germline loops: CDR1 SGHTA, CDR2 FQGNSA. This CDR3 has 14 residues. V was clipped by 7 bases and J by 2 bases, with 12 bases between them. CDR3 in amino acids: CASTPSQTKNIQYF. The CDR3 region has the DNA TGTGCCAGCACCCCGTCCCAAACCAAAAACATTCAGTACTTC.

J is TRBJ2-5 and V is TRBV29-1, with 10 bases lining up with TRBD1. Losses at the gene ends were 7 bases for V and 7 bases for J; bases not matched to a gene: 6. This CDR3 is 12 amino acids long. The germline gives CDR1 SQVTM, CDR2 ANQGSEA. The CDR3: CSALRDRGTQYF. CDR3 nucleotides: TGCAGCGCACTCCGGGACAGGGGGACCCAGTACTTC.

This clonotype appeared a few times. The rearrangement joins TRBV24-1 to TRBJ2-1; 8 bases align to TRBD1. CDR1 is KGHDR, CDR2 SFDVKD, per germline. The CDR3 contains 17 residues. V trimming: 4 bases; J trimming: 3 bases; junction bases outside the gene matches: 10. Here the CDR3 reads CATSDGQGMIDYNEQFF. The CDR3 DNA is TGTGCCACCAGTGACGGACAGGGCATGATAGACTACAATGAGCAGTTCTTC.

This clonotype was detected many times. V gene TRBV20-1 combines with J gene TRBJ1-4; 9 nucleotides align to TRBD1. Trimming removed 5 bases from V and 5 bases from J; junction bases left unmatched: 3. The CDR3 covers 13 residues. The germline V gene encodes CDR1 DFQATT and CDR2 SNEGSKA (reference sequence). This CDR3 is CSAAGTGNEKLFF. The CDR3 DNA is TGCAGTGCTGCCGGGACAGGGAATGAAAAACTGTTTTTT.

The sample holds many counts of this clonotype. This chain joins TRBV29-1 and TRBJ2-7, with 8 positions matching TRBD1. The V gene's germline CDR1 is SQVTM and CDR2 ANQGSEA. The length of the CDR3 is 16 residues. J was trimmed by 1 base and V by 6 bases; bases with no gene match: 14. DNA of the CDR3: TGCAGCGTGAAATCGGTAGGGACAGGAGTTTCCTACGAGCAGTACTTC. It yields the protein CSVKSVGTGVSYEQYF.

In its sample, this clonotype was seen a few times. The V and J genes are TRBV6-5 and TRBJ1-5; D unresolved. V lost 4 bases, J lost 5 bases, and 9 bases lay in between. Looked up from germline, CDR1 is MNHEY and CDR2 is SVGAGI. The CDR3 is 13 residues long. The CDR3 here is CASSWTKDQPQHF. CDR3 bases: TGTGCCAGCAGTTGGACTAAGGATCAGCCCCAGCATTTT.

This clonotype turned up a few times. The CDR3 protein is CASSQVMTGPMNTEAFF. The CDR3 DNA is TGCGCCAGCAGCCAAGTCATGACAGGCCCTATGAACACTGAAGCTTTCTTT. V and J are TRBV4-3 and TRBJ1-1, with D perhaps matching TRBD1 (6 bases). Trimming shortened V by 1 base and J by 0 bases, and 15 bases separated the two germline ends. Germline V CDR1 and CDR2: LGHNA, YSLEER. This CDR3 region has 17 residues.

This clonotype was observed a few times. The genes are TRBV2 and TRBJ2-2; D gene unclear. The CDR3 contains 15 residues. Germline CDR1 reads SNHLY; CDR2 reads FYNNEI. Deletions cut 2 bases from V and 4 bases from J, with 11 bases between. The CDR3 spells CASSESPTFTGELFF. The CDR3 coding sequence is TGTGCCAGCAGTGAATCTCCGACATTCACCGGGGAGCTGTTTTTT.

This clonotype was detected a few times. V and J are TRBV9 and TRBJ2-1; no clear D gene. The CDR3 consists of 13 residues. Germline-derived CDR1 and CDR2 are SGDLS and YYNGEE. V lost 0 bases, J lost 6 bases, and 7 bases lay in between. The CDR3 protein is CASSVVPVNEQFF. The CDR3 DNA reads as TGTGCCAGCAGCGTAGTCCCGGTCAATGAGCAGTTCTTC.

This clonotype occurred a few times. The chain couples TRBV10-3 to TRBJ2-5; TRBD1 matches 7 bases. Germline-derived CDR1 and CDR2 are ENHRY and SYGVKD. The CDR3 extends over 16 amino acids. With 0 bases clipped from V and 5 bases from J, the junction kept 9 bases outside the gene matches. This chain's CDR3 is CAISESGDRLWETQYF. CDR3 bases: TGTGCCATCAGTGAGTCGGGGGACAGACTATGGGAGACCCAGTACTTC.

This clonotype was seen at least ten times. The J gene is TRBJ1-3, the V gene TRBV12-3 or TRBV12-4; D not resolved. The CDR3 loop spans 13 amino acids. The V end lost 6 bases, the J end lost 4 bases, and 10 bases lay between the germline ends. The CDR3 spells CASSLTQGNTIYF. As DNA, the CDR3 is TGTGCCAGCAGCCTAACACAGGGAAACACCATATATTTT.

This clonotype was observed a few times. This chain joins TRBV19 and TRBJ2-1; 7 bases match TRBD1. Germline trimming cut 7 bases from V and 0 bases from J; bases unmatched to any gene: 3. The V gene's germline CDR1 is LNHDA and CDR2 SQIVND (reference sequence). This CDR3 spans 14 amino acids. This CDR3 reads CASKGTDSYNEQFF. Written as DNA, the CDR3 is TGTGCCAGTAAGGGGACAGACTCCTACAATGAGCAGTTCTTC. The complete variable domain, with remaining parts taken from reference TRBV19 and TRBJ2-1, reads DGGITQSPKYLFRKEGQNVTLSCEQNLNHDAMYWYRQDPGQGLRLIYYSQIVNDFQKGDIAEGYSVSREKKESFPLTVTSAQKNPTAFYLCASKGTDSYNEQFFGPGTRLTVL.

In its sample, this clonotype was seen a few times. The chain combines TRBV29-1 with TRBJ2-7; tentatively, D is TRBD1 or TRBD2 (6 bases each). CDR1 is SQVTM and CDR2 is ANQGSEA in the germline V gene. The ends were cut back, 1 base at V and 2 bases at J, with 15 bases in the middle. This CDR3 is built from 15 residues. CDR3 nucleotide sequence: TGCAGCGTTGAAGTCTTTAGGGGGGCCGCCTACGAGCAGTACTTC. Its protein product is CSVEVFRGAAYEQYF.

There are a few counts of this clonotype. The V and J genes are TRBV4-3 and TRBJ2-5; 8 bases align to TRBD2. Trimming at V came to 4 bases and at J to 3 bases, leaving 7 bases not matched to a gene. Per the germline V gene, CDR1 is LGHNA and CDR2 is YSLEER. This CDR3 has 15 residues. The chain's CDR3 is CASSPRLGLEETQYF. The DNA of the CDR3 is TGCGCCAGCAGCCCCCGGTTGGGACTAGAAGAGACCCAGTACTTC.

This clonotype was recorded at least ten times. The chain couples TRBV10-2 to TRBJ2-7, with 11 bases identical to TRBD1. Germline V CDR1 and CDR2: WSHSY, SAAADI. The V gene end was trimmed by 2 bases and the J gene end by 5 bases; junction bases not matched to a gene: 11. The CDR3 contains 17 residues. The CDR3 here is CASSEKFGTGGLDEQYF. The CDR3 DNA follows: TGCGCCAGCAGTGAGAAATTCGGGACAGGGGGTTTGGACGAGCAGTACTTC.

CDR3 bases: TGTGCCAGCGGTCTTGGAAGGGATACGCAGTATTTT. As protein: CASGLGRDTQYF. V and J are TRBV27 and TRBJ2-3; no clear D gene. With 8 bases removed from V and 6 bases from J, the gap between germline ends came to 12 bases. The germline CDR1 and CDR2 sequences are MNHEY and SMNVEV (reference sequence). CDR3 length: 12 amino acids.

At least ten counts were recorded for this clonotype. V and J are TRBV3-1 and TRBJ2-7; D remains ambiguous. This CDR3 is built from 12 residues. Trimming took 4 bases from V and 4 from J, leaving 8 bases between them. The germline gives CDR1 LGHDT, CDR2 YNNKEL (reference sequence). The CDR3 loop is CASSRNPYEQYF. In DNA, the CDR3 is TGTGCCAGCAGCCGCAACCCGTACGAGCAGTACTTC.